Shown below are 13 T cell receptor beta chains from a single sample sequenced in a study of T cell changes during pregnancy in multiple sclerosis. TCRdb keeps only in-frame clones here, not all; method: immunoSEQ multiplex PCR. The sample carries some 70,000 clones, about nine tenths recorded once. Sequences were derived from peripheral blood, sampled in the first trimester of pregnancy. The receptors originated from a female donor with multiple sclerosis, enrolled in a pregnancy study.

Written as DNA, the CDR3 is TGCGCCAGCAGCCAAGATCTTCAGGACTCTTGGAGCTACACCTTC. It yields the protein CASSQDLQDSWSYTF. This sequence joins TRBV4-1 and TRBJ1-2; D not resolved. Trimming removed 0 bases from V and 9 bases from J, with 17 bases in between. The CDR3 covers 15 residues. CDR1 MGHRA and CDR2 YSYEKL come from the germline V gene.

The chain has TRBV30 and TRBJ1-1, with 9 nucleotides matching TRBD1. Germline CDR1 is GTSNPN and CDR2 is SVGIG (reference sequence). The CDR3 loop spans 11 amino acids. V dropped 8 bases and J dropped 10; count of bases not matched to a gene: 8. CDR3 loop: CAGHRGRGAFF. In DNA form, the CDR3 reads TGTGCCGGACACAGGGGGCGCGGAGCTTTCTTT.

This clone is a singleton in its sample. The V and J genes are TRBV5-6 and TRBJ1-2, with TRBD1 matching over 8 bases. This CDR3 contains 15 residues. With V trimmed by 2 bases and J by 8 bases, 11 bases remained unmatched. The germline V gene has CDR1 SGHDT and CDR2 YYEEEE. The CDR3 region has the DNA TGTGCCAGCAGCTTTAATCAGGGGGCCACCATGGGCTACACCTTC. Translation gives CASSFNQGATMGYTF.

This sequence joins TRBV7-2 and TRBJ1-5; tentatively, D is TRBD1 (5 bases). Germline V CDR1 and CDR2: SGHTA, FQGNSA. V was shortened by 2 bases and J by 4 bases, with 9 bases between the two germline ends. The CDR3 has 14 residues. The CDR3 coding sequence is TGTGCCAGCAGCTTAAGGGGTCCGAATCAGCCCCAGCATTTT. This translates into CASSLRGPNQPQHF.

This chain connects TRBV28 to TRBJ1-2; no clear D gene. CDR1 MDHEN and CDR2 SYDVKM come from the germline V gene. This CDR3 has 16 amino acids. Trimming took 4 bases from V and 3 from J, leaving 18 bases between them. This CDR3 is CASSSPGEGWDYGYTF. CDR3 nucleotides: TGTGCCAGCAGTTCCCCCGGGGAGGGTTGGGACTATGGCTACACCTTC.

The gene calls are TRBV5-1 and TRBJ2-3; possible D gene TRBD1, 6 bases. V gave up 4 bases and J gave up 1 base, with 13 bases separating them. CDR1 SGHRS and CDR2 YFSETQ come from the germline V gene. The CDR3 extends over 15 amino acids. The CDR3 DNA reads TGCGCCAGCAGCGTCATGGGACATGGCACAGATACGCAGTATTTT. It specifies CASSVMGHGTDTQYF.

Notes on this clone: A junction boundary mismatches the germline segment, possibly from a read error. J is TRBJ2-1 and V is TRBV2; no firm D call. This CDR3 has 13 residues. Germline loops: CDR1 SNHLY, CDR2 FYNNEI. The CDR3 protein is CASSEGAGLIQFF. CDR3 nucleotides: TGTGCCAGCAGCGAAGGAGCAGGCTTGATCCAGTTCTTC.

In this sample, this clone turned up once. The CDR3 here is CASSQDSPTEAFF. Here the CDR3 DNA reads TGTGCCAGCAGCCAGGACAGTCCGACTGAAGCTTTCTTT. V is TRBV7-9 and J is TRBJ1-1; maybe TRBD1 (6 bases). Germline V gene data show CDR1 as SEHNR and CDR2 as FQNEAQ (reference sequence). The CDR3 has 13 residues. Trimming pared 5 bases from V and 5 bases from J, leaving 12 bases between. The full variable domain, with the rest looked up from reference TRBV7-9 and TRBJ1-1, is DTGVSQNPRHKITKRGQNVTFRCDPISEHNRLYWYRQTLGQGPEFLTYFQNEAQLEKSRLLSDRFSAERPKGSFSTLEIQRTEQGDSAMYLCASSQDSPTEAFFGQGTRLTVV.

This clone was seen a single time. The chain is built from TRBV5-4 and TRBJ2-2; TRBD2 is a possible D gene (6 bases). V dropped 7 bases and J dropped 3 bases, with 16 bases sitting between them. The CDR3 sequence is 15 residues long. Germline CDR1 is SGHNT and CDR2 is YYREEE (reference sequence). The CDR3 region is CASQAGGTDTGELFF. The CDR3 bases are TGTGCCAGCCAAGCGGGCGGGACGGACACCGGGGAGCTGTTTTTT.

The chain has TRBV5-1 and TRBJ2-5; 10 bases fit TRBD2. Germline values: CDR1 SGHRS, CDR2 YFSETQ. This CDR3 spans 16 amino acids. The J segment lost 5 bases and the V segment lost 4 bases, leaving 11 bases of the junction unmatched. This chain's CDR3 is CASSERPAGGPETQYF. The CDR3 bases are TGCGCCAGCAGCGAGCGGCCAGCGGGAGGGCCGGAGACCCAGTACTTC.

V is TRBV30 and J is TRBJ2-2; 7 nucleotides agree with TRBD1. Germline trimming cut 2 bases from V and 5 bases from J; bases unmatched to any gene: 14. Germline lookup yields CDR1 GTSNPN and CDR2 SVGIG (reference sequence). CDR3 length equals 17 residues. CDR3 nucleotides: TGTGCCTGGAGTCTACGCAGGACAGGCACGAGGACCGGGGAGCTGTTTTTT. This codes for CAWSLRRTGTRTGELFF.

This chain joins TRBV27 and TRBJ2-5; 11 positions match TRBD2. The germline V gene encodes CDR1 MNHEY and CDR2 SMNVEV (reference sequence). V shed 5 bases, J shed 3 bases, and the junction held 11 bases outside the gene matches. CDR3 length equals 17 residues. The CDR3 coding sequence is TGTGCCAGCAGTCCGGGACTAGCGGACCCCAGTAAAGAGACCCAGTACTTC. Residues: CASSPGLADPSKETQYF.

The chain links TRBV10-3 to TRBJ2-3; D is perhaps TRBD2 (5 bases). V was cut by 6 bases and J by 4 bases, with 17 bases left in between. Germline CDR1 and CDR2: ENHRY and SYGVKD. The CDR3 runs to 15 residues. DNA for the CDR3: TGTGCCATCAGCGCAGGACTGGGTGGGGCAGATACGCAGTATTTT. Translating it yields CAISAGLGGADTQYF.